These 17 T cell receptor beta chains were sequenced from one sample in a study of T cell repertoires in cytomegalovirus infection. No antigen has been identified for these receptors. MiXCR, applied by TCRdb to the reads, yields one record per CDR3 protein. The sample holds 570,000 or so distinct CDR3 sequences, roughly 43% seen once. The material was cultured PBMCs, obtained from culture after CMV antigen stimulation. These receptors were taken from a human donor in good health (CMV status not recorded). Some clones in this sample may be carry-over from other donors' samples.

The chain links TRBV6-2 or TRBV6-3 to TRBJ2-7; the D gene is possibly TRBD1 (5 bases). Trimming took off 1 base at V and 3 bases at J, with 16 bases between the two ends. Germline CDR1 reads MNHEY; CDR2 reads SVGEGT. This CDR3 comprises 16 residues. CDR3 in amino acids: CASSYWGGPIVYEQYF. For the CDR3, the DNA is TGTGCCAGCAGTTACTGGGGCGGCCCTATCGTCTACGAGCAGTACTTC.

The chain has TRBV7-6 and TRBJ2-7; D gene uncertain. Trimming took 0 bases from V and 3 from J, leaving 6 bases between them. This CDR3 spans 13 amino acids. Germline values: CDR1 SGHVS, CDR2 FNYEAQ. CDR3 residues: CASSLAINYEQYF. In DNA, the CDR3 is TGTGCCAGCAGCTTAGCAATCAACTACGAGCAGTACTTC.

The rearrangement links TRBV20-1 to TRBJ2-1; D remains unclear. CDR3 length: 11 residues. V gave up 3 bases and J gave up 13 bases, with 13 bases separating them. Germline V gene sequence: CDR1 DFQATT, CDR2 SNEGSKA (reference sequence). CDR3: CSASLGDGQFF. CDR3 DNA sequence: TGCAGTGCTAGTCTCGGAGACGGACAGTTCTTC.

The chain employs TRBV18 and TRBJ1-4; D is uncertain. This CDR3 is 14 amino acids long. Trimming cost V 0 bases and J 6 bases, with 8 bases left between them. Germline V gene sequence: CDR1 KGHSH, CDR2 LQKENI. The CDR3 here is CASSPPRPDEKLFF. The CDR3, as DNA: TGTGCCAGCTCACCACCTCGGCCGGATGAAAAACTGTTTTTT.

The chain joins TRBV11-2 to TRBJ1-2, with 8 bases aligning to TRBD1. After removal of 5 bases from V and 8 bases from J, the junction contained 16 bases not matched to a gene. The CDR3 is 16 residues long. Germline CDR1 and CDR2: SGHAT and FQNNGV. The DNA of the CDR3 is TGTGCCAGCAGCCCGATACGTGACAGGGGATTCTCCGGCTACACCTTC. It encodes CASSPIRDRGFSGYTF.

The chain couples TRBV5-4 to TRBJ2-3, with 11 bases lining up with TRBD2. The CDR3 is 15 amino acids. V lost 4 bases, J lost 6 bases, and 7 bases stayed unmatched. CDR1 and CDR2 from the germline V gene are SGHNT and YYREEE (reference sequence). The CDR3 DNA reads as TGTGCCAGCAGCGTACCGGGACTAGCGGTGGATACGCAGTATTTT. It is translated as CASSVPGLAVDTQYF.

The CDR3 coding sequence is TGTGCCAGCAGCGGAGGTACAGGGAAGGGAGTCTCTGGAAACACCATATATTTT. The encoded protein is CASSGGTGKGVSGNTIYF. The chain couples TRBV9 to TRBJ1-3; a possible D gene is TRBD1 (6 bases). The CDR3 runs to 18 residues. V was trimmed by 3 bases and J by 0 bases, leaving 19 bases between them. The germline CDR1 and CDR2 sequences are SGDLS and YYNGEE.

The genes are TRBV7-8 and TRBJ2-2; 9 bases agree with TRBD1. The germline V gene encodes CDR1 SGHVS and CDR2 FQNEAQ. V shed 6 bases, J shed 4 bases, and the junction held 6 bases outside the gene matches. The CDR3 is made up of 15 amino acids. The CDR3 loop is CASRLTGGSTGELFF. CDR3 DNA: TGTGCCAGCAGGTTGACAGGGGGTAGCACCGGGGAGCTGTTTTTT.

There are many counts of this clonotype. This sequence joins TRBV7-2 and TRBJ1-4, with 8 bases aligning to TRBD1. The CDR3 totals 15 residues. The junction had 4 bases not matched to a gene; V was cut back by 5 bases and J by 2 bases. Per germline, CDR1 SGHTA and CDR2 FQGNSA. CDR3 loop: CASSPNRGTNEKLFF. As DNA, the CDR3 is TGTGCCAGCAGCCCTAACAGGGGGACTAATGAAAAACTGTTTTTT.

The chain carries TRBV4-1 and TRBJ2-2, with 12 bases identical to TRBD1. Germline assignment: CDR1 MGHRA and CDR2 YSYEKL. The CDR3 consists of 20 residues. The junction had 16 bases not matched to a gene; V was cut back by 4 bases and J by 4 bases. The CDR3 sequence: CASSLSRTGTGGDGTGELFF. CDR3 bases: TGCGCCAGCAGCCTTTCCCGAACCGGGACAGGGGGCGATGGCACCGGGGAGCTGTTTTTT.

This chain connects TRBV12-3 or TRBV12-4 to TRBJ2-3; D is undetermined. V lost 5 bases, J lost 14 bases, and 17 bases lay in between. This CDR3 is built from 12 residues. CDR3: CASSLDSYRPYF. In DNA form, the CDR3 reads TGTGCCAGCAGTCTCGACTCGTATCGCCCGTATTTT.

This clonotype was seen more than once but under ten times. The chain recombines TRBV7-9 with TRBJ2-2; D may be TRBD2 (6 bases). This CDR3 spans 15 amino acids. Germline CDR1 reads SEHNR; CDR2 reads FQNEAQ (reference sequence). The germline V and J ends were trimmed by 5 bases and 2 bases, with 12 bases remaining between them. The CDR3 sequence: CASSPRRENTGELFF. The CDR3 DNA is TGTGCCAGCAGCCCCAGGAGGGAAAACACCGGGGAGCTGTTTTTT.

The rearrangement links TRBV20-1 to TRBJ2-7; 10 positions agree with TRBD2. The CDR3 is made up of 15 amino acids. V dropped 0 bases and J dropped 5; count of bases not matched to a gene: 7. CDR1 and CDR2 from the germline V gene are DFQATT and SNEGSKA (reference sequence). This chain's CDR3 is CSARDPSGRGHEQYF. The DNA for the CDR3 is TGCAGTGCTAGAGATCCAAGCGGGAGGGGGCACGAGCAGTACTTC.

V and J are TRBV6-1 and TRBJ2-1; D may be TRBD1 or TRBD2 (5 bases each). V lost 7 bases to trimming and J lost 3 bases, with 25 bases between them. Germline CDR1 and CDR2: MNHNS and SASEGT. The CDR3 loop spans 18 amino acids. The CDR3 nucleotides read TGTGCCAGCACCCAGGGATTAGCCGAGGGACCTCTCTACAATGAGCAGTTCTTC. Translation gives CASTQGLAEGPLYNEQFF.

This chain connects TRBV6-2 or TRBV6-3 to TRBJ2-7; the D is unclear. The CDR3 totals 13 residues. Germline CDR1 and CDR2: MNHEY and SVGEGT. V was clipped by 4 bases and J by 2 bases, with 9 bases between them. The CDR3 loop is CASSFWEPYEQYF. The CDR3 DNA reads TGTGCCAGCAGTTTCTGGGAACCCTACGAGCAGTACTTC.

The J gene is TRBJ2-1, the V gene TRBV19, with a tentative D call TRBD2 (5 bases). Germline V gene sequence: CDR1 LNHDA, CDR2 SQIVND (reference sequence). The CDR3 has 12 amino acids. Trimming removed 7 bases at V and 9 bases at J, with 13 bases between. The CDR3 DNA is TGTGCCAGTAAGGTGGGAGAAAGTGAGCAGTTCTTC. Protein sequence: CASKVGESEQFF.

The chain combines TRBV11-2 with TRBJ1-4, with D possibly matching TRBD1 (5 bases). CDR1 is SGHAT, CDR2 FQNNGV, per germline. The CDR3 is 17 amino acids. V was shortened by 5 bases and J by 0 bases, with 16 bases between the two germline ends. The chain's CDR3 is CASSHQGPGATNEKLFF. The CDR3 nucleotides read TGTGCCAGCAGCCACCAGGGTCCGGGGGCAACTAATGAAAAACTGTTTTTT.